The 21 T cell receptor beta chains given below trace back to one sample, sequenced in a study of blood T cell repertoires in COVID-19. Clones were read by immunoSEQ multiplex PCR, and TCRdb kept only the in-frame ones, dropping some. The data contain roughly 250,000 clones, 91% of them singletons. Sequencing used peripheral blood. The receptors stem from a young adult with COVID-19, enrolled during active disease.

This chain's CDR3 is CASSVLGGDPGELFF. CDR3 nucleotides: TGTGCCAGTAGTGTTCTCGGGGGAGATCCCGGGGAGCTGTTTTTT. V and J are TRBV19 and TRBJ2-2, with D perhaps TRBD2 (6 bases). The ends were cut back, 5 bases at V and 6 bases at J, with 16 bases in the middle. CDR3 size: 15 residues. Looked up from germline, CDR1 is LNHDA and CDR2 is SQIVND (reference sequence).

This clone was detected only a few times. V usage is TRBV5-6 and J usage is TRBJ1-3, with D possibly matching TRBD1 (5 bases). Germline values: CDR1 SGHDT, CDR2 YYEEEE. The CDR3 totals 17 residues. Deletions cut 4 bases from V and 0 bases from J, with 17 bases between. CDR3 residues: CASSLDVGGVSGNTIYF. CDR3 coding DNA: TGTGCCAGCAGCCTAGATGTCGGGGGTGTCTCTGGAAACACCATATATTTT.

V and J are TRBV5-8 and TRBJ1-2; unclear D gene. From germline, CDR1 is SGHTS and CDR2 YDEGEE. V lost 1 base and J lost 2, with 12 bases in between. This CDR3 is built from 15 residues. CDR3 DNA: TGTGCCAGCAGCTTGATGCCAGGAGGGAACTATGGCTACACCTTC. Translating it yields CASSLMPGGNYGYTF.

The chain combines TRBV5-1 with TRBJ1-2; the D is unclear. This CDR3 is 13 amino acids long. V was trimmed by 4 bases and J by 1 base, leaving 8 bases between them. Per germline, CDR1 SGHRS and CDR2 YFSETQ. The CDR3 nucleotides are TGCGCCAGCAGCGAGGGCAGTAACTATGGCTACACCTTC. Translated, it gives CASSEGSNYGYTF.

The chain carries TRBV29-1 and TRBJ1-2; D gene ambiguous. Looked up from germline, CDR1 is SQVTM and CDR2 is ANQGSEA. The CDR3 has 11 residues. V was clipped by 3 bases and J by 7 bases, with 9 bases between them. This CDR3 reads CSVDENPGYTF. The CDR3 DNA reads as TGCAGCGTTGACGAGAACCCTGGCTACACCTTC.

In nucleotides, the CDR3 is TGTGCCAGCAGTGACCCGGGACAGGGAGGCTACGAGCAGTACTTC. This translates into CASSDPGQGGYEQYF. The rearrangement uses TRBV25-1 and TRBJ2-7, with 9 bases identical to TRBD1. The J segment lost 3 bases and the V segment lost 3 bases, leaving 6 bases of the junction unmatched. CDR3 length: 15 amino acids. Germline values: CDR1 MGHDK, CDR2 SYGVNS.

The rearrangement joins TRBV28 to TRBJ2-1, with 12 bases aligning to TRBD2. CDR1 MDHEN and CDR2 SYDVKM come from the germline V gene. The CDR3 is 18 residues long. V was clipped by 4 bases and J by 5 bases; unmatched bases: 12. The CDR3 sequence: CASSSPGTSGSLHNEQFF. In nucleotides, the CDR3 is TGTGCCAGCAGTTCACCCGGGACTAGCGGGTCCCTGCACAATGAGCAGTTCTTC.

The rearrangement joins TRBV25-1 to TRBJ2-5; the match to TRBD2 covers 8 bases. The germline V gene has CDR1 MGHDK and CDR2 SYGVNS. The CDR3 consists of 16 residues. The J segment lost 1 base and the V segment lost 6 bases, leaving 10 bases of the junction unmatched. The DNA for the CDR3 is TGTGCCAGCAGCCCCACCCGGGGGGGGGTCCAAGAGACCCAGTACTTC. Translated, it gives CASSPTRGGVQETQYF.

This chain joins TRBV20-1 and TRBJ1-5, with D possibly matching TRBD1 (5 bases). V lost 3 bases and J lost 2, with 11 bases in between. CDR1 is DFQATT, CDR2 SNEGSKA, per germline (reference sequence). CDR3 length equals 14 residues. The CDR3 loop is CSASSIGGNQPQHF. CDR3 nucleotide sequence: TGCAGTGCTAGTAGCATAGGGGGCAATCAGCCCCAGCATTTT.

CDR3 loop: CASSLQLDDEQFF. In DNA form, the CDR3 reads TGTGCCAGCAGCTTACAACTAGATGATGAGCAGTTCTTC. The rearrangement joins TRBV5-6 to TRBJ2-1; a weak D match, TRBD2 (5 bases). V was trimmed by 2 bases and J by 8 bases, leaving 11 bases between them. Germline CDR1 reads SGHDT; CDR2 reads YYEEEE. This CDR3 has 13 amino acids.

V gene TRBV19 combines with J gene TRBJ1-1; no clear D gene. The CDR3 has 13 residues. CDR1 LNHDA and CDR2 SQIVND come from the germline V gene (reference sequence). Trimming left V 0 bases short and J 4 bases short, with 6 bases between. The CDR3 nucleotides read TGTGCCAGTAGTATAGATAGGAGCACTGAAGCTTTCTTT. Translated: CASSIDRSTEAFF.

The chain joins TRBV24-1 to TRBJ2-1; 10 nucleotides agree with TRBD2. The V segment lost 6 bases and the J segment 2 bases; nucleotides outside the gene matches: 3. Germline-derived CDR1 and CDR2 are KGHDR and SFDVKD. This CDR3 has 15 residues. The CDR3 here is CATSLGLAPYNEQFF. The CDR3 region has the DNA TGTGCCACCAGTTTGGGACTAGCGCCCTACAATGAGCAGTTCTTC.

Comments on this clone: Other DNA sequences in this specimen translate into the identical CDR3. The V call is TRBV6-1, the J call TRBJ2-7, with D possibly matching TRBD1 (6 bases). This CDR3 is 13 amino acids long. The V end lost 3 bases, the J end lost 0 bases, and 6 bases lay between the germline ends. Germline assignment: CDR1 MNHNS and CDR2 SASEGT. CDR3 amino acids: CASSETGSYEQYF. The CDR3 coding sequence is TGTGCCAGCAGTGAGACAGGCTCCTACGAGCAGTACTTC.

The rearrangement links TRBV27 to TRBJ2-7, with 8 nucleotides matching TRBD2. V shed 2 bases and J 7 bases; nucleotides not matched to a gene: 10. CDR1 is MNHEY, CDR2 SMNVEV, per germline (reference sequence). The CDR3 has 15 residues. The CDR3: CASSLGLAGNVEQYF. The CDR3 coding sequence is TGTGCCAGCAGTTTAGGGTTAGCGGGGAATGTTGAGCAGTACTTC.

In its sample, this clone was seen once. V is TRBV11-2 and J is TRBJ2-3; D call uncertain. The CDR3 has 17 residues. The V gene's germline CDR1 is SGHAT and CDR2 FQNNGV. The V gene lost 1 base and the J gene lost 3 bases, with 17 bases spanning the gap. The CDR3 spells CASSLVISEKATDTQYF. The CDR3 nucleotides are TGTGCCAGCAGCTTAGTAATCTCGGAGAAGGCGACAGATACGCAGTATTTT.

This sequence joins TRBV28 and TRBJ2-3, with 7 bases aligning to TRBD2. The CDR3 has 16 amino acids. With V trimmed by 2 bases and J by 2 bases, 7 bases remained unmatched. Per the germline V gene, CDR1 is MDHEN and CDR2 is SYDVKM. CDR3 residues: CASSLRGVPYTDTQYF. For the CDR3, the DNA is TGTGCCAGCAGTTTACGGGGGGTGCCCTACACAGATACGCAGTATTTT.

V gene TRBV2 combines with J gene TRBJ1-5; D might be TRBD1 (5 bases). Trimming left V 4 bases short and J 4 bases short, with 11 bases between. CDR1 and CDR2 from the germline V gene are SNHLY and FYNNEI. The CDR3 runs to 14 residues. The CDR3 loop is CASSGTITNQPQHF. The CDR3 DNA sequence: TGTGCCAGCAGTGGGACAATTACTAATCAGCCCCAGCATTTT.

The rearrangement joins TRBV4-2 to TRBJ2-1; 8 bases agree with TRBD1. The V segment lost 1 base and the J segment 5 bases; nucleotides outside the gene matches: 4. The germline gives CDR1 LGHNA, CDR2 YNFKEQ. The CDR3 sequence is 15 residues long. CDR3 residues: CASSQAPDRDNEQFF. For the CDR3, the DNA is TGTGCCAGCAGCCAAGCCCCGGACAGGGACAATGAGCAGTTCTTC.

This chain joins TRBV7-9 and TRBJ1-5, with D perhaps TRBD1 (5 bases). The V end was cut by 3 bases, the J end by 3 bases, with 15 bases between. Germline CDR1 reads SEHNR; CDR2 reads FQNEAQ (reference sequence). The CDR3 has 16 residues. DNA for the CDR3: TGTGCCAGCAGCTTGGGATCAGGGATTCTCAATCAGCCCCAGCATTTT. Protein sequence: CASSLGSGILNQPQHF. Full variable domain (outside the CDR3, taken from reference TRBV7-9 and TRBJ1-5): DTGVSQNPRHKITKRGQNVTFRCDPISEHNRLYWYRQTLGQGPEFLTYFQNEAQLEKSRLLSDRFSAERPKGSFSTLEIQRTEQGDSAMYLCASSLGSGILNQPQHFGDGTRLSIL.

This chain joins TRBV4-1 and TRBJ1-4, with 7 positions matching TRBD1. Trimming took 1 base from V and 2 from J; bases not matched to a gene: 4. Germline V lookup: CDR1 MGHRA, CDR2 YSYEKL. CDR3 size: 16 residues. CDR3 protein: CASSQVATGTNEKLFF. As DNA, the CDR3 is TGCGCCAGCAGCCAAGTTGCGACAGGGACTAATGAAAAACTGTTTTTT.

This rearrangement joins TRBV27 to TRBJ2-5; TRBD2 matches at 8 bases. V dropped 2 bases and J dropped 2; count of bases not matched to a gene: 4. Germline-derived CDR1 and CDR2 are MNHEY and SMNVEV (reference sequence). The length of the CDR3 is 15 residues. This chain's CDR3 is CASSLGGRNQETQYF. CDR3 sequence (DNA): TGTGCCAGCAGTTTAGGCGGGAGGAATCAAGAGACCCAGTACTTC.